The 2 T cell receptor beta chains listed next were all sequenced from one sample in a study of cytomegalovirus exposure and HLA in healthy donors. The PCR was carried out with 60 Vbeta primers and 13 Jbeta primers. The table came from immunoSEQ multiplex PCR; TCRdb's copy has only in-frame clones and leaves some out. The table lists 150,000 to 200,000 clones, about three quarters of them singletons. Input material: PBMCs. The receptors here all came from a man aged 18 to 29 in good health and CMV-seronegative.

The chain employs TRBV7-2 and TRBJ2-1; D is uncertain. The CDR3 length is 11 residues. Germline V gene lookup returns CDR1 SGHTA and CDR2 FQGNSA. The ends were cut back, 3 bases at V and 7 bases at J, with 4 bases in the middle. CDR3 nucleotide sequence: TGTGCCAGCAGCTTCAGGAATGAGCAGTTCTTC. It encodes CASSFRNEQFF. Looking up the rest from reference TRBV7-2 and TRBJ2-1 gives the full variable domain: GAGVSQSPSNKVTEKGKDVELRCDPISGHTALYWYRQSLGQGLEFLIYFQGNSAPDKSGLPSDRFSAERTGGSVSTLTIQRTQQEDSAVYLCASSFRNEQFFGPGTRLTVL.

The V call is TRBV28, the J call TRBJ1-4; 9 bases agree with TRBD1. CDR1 MDHEN and CDR2 SYDVKM come from the germline V gene. There are 15 residues in the CDR3. The V gene end was trimmed by 5 bases and the J gene end by 8 bases; junction bases not matched to a gene: 9. CDR3 DNA: TGTGCCAGCAGTGACCGGGACAGGGTGGTGGAAAAACTGTTTTTT. Amino acid sequence: CASSDRDRVVEKLFF.